The rows below give T cell receptor beta chains drawn from one sample of a study of OX40 agonist ivuxolimab in advanced cancers. The assay was immunoSEQ multiplex PCR, and TCRdb's table has in-frame clones only and misses some. This sample carries tens of thousands of clones, around 78% of them seen once, and the ten largest clones take roughly 5.4%. This sample comprised CD4+ or CD8+ T cells sorted from blood, obtained in a trial of the OX40 agonist ivuxolimab. The receptors come from an adult with an advanced solid tumor such as melanoma, head and neck, liver or kidney cancer. The conserved cysteine and the conserved F or W are not part of the CDR3 here. D genes are given only for firm matches. Clone sizes are given selectively: once, few, many, or a class where the clone is expanded.

clone size: NA
J gene: TRBJ2-3
V gene: TRBV14
D gene: TRBD2
CDR3 protein: ASSQALTSGGTDTQY

clone size: few
J gene: TRBJ1-1
V gene: TRBV29-1
D gene: NA
CDR3 protein: SVRANTEAF

clone size: NA
J gene: TRBJ2-3
V gene: TRBV27
D gene: NA
CDR3 protein: ASRGRNTDTQY

clone size: NA
J gene: TRBJ2-3
V gene: TRBV7-9
D gene: NA
CDR3 protein: ASSSTGGADTQY

clone size: NA
J gene: TRBJ1-2
V gene: TRBV10-2
D gene: NA
CDR3 protein: ASSLHSGVGGYT

clone size: NA
J gene: TRBJ1-2
V gene: TRBV6-5
D gene: TRBD1
CDR3 protein: ASSYSTGNYGYT

clone size: NA
J gene: TRBJ2-1
V gene: TRBV18
D gene: TRBD2
CDR3 protein: ASSLRLAGVNEQF

clone size: NA
J gene: TRBJ1-1
V gene: TRBV5-4
D gene: NA
CDR3 protein: ASNPRGPGTEAF

clone size: NA
J gene: TRBJ2-1
V gene: TRBV29-1
D gene: TRBD1
CDR3 protein: SGSGTGGREQF

clone size: NA
J gene: TRBJ2-7
V gene: TRBV5-5
D gene: TRBD2
CDR3 protein: ASSLGGLAVTYEQY

clone size: NA
J gene: TRBJ2-3
V gene: TRBV7-2
D gene: NA
CDR3 protein: ASSQNTDTQY

clone size: NA
J gene: TRBJ2-3
V gene: TRBV7-9
D gene: TRBD2
CDR3 protein: ASSNYVGGRTDTQY

clone size: few
J gene: TRBJ2-7
V gene: TRBV7-2
D gene: NA
CDR3 protein: ASSARVSSYEQY

clone size: NA
J gene: TRBJ1-1
V gene: TRBV14
D gene: NA
CDR3 protein: ASSQVGARTF